A single sample is the source of the 23 T cell receptor beta chains below, sequenced in a study of beta chain features in type 1 diabetes. Every bit of the isolated RNA underwent reverse transcription, so sequencing read expressed TCRB transcripts. Generated by immunoSEQ multiplex PCR, the TCRdb table keeps only in-frame clones and is missing some. In the table there are around 15,000 clones, around two fifths of which are singletons. Material for sequencing was stem cell memory CD4+ T cells from blood. Receptors originate from a woman aged 40 to 50 in good health.

The chain joins TRBV5-1 to TRBJ1-1; 8 bases align to TRBD1. V gave up 4 bases and J gave up 5 bases; unmatched junction bases: 4. The CDR3 contains 13 residues. Germline V gene data show CDR1 as SGHRS and CDR2 as YFSETQ. The CDR3 region is CASSLTGGTEAFF. The DNA of the CDR3 is TGCGCCAGCAGCCTTACAGGGGGGACTGAAGCTTTCTTT.

This clone was observed a few times. The chain couples TRBV6-6 to TRBJ1-2; 10 bases line up with TRBD1. V lost 3 bases and J lost 5; bases outside the gene matches: 6. Germline V CDR1 and CDR2: MNHNY, SVGAGI (reference sequence). CDR3 length: 15 residues. The CDR3 nucleotides are TGTGCCAGCAGTTATCCCGGACAGGGGGATTATGGCTACACCTTC. It encodes CASSYPGQGDYGYTF.

The CDR3 sequence is CASSYQGNLEKLFF. CDR3 sequence (DNA): TGTGCCAGCAGCTACCAGGGAAATCTAGAAAAACTGTTTTTT. This chain uses TRBV7-6 with TRBJ1-4, with D perhaps TRBD1 (5 bases). The CDR3 runs to 14 residues. Between the trimmed V and J ends, which lost 4 bases and 8 bases, there was a span of 14 bases. Germline V gene data show CDR1 as SGHVS and CDR2 as FNYEAQ.

The genes are TRBV14 and TRBJ1-2, with D possibly matching TRBD1 (6 bases). The germline V and J ends were trimmed by 6 bases and 4 bases, with 9 bases remaining between them. Germline V gives CDR1 SGHDN, CDR2 FVKESK. The CDR3 loop spans 12 amino acids. The CDR3 loop reads CASRQGPYGYTF. The CDR3 DNA sequence: TGTGCCAGCAGACAGGGTCCCTATGGCTACACCTTC.

V and J are TRBV6-6 and TRBJ2-3; D is unresolved. Germline V gives CDR1 MNHNY, CDR2 SVGAGI (reference sequence). The CDR3 runs 14 residues. V lost 5 bases, J lost 6 bases, and 15 bases lay in between. The chain's CDR3 is CASSLPASWDTQYF. The CDR3 region has the DNA TGTGCCAGCAGTCTCCCGGCTAGTTGGGATACGCAGTATTTT.

The gene calls are TRBV7-6 and TRBJ2-3; D not resolved. Germline V gene sequence: CDR1 SGHVS, CDR2 FNYEAQ. V was trimmed by 1 base and J by 6 bases, leaving 5 bases between them. This CDR3 comprises 12 residues. The CDR3 sequence is CASSLVEDTQYF. CDR3 bases: TGTGCCAGCAGCTTAGTGGAGGATACGCAGTATTTT.

In its sample, this clone was seen a few times. V usage is TRBV27 and J usage is TRBJ2-7, with 7 bases fitting TRBD2. The trim removed 0 bases at V and 7 bases at J, leaving 3 bases unmatched. Germline loops: CDR1 MNHEY, CDR2 SMNVEV (reference sequence). This CDR3 is 13 amino acids long. CDR3 bases: TGTGCCAGCAGTTTATCCGGGGAGGGTGAGCAGTACTTC. It yields the protein CASSLSGEGEQYF.

This clone has a handful of counts. The chain joins TRBV27 to TRBJ2-1, with TRBD2 matching 15 bases. The V and J ends lost 5 bases and 6 bases, in that order; junction bases with no gene match: 8. Looked up from germline, CDR1 is MNHEY and CDR2 is SMNVEV (reference sequence). The CDR3 spans 17 residues. CDR3 amino acids: CASSEGLAGGWGNEQFF. In DNA, the CDR3 is TGTGCCAGCAGTGAGGGACTAGCGGGGGGTTGGGGCAATGAGCAGTTCTTC.

This clone has a handful of counts. The rearrangement uses TRBV7-6 and TRBJ1-2, with D unresolved. This CDR3 contains 15 residues. Trimming removed 2 bases from V and 3 bases from J, with 13 bases in between. Germline V gives CDR1 SGHVS, CDR2 FNYEAQ. The CDR3 reads CASSLLTRNDYGYTF. In DNA form, the CDR3 reads TGTGCCAGCAGCTTACTCACCAGGAATGACTATGGCTACACCTTC.

The chain is built from TRBV5-1 and TRBJ2-5; 9 bases fit TRBD2. CDR1 is SGHRS, CDR2 YFSETQ, per germline. This CDR3 has 16 residues. The V and J ends lost 1 base and 5 bases, in that order; junction bases with no gene match: 9. The CDR3 bases are TGCGCCAGCAGCTTGTCAGCGGGGGGACACTTGGAGACCCAGTACTTC. This gives the protein CASSLSAGGHLETQYF.

This chain uses TRBV5-4 with TRBJ2-5; D call uncertain. The DNA matches TRBJ2-7 better at its end, which makes the J call doubtful. The CDR3 is 14 residues long. Germline values: CDR1 SGHNT, CDR2 YYREEE (reference sequence). This CDR3 reads CASSLGPGTYEQYF. DNA of the CDR3: TGTGCCAGCAGCTTGGGACCAGGAACCTACGAGCAGTACTTC.

J is TRBJ1-2 and V is TRBV10-3; tentatively, D is TRBD1 (5 bases). CDR3 length equals 15 residues. Per germline, CDR1 ENHRY and CDR2 SYGVKD. V gave up 4 bases and J gave up 5 bases, with 17 bases separating them. Here the CDR3 reads CAISGGGLQRYGYTF. The CDR3 nucleotides are TGTGCCATCAGTGGGGGGGGACTTCAGCGATATGGCTACACCTTC.

The chain uses TRBV7-2 and TRBJ2-2; TRBD1 aligns across 9 bases. Germline lookup yields CDR1 SGHTA and CDR2 FQGNSA. The V segment lost 6 bases and the J segment 4 bases; nucleotides outside the gene matches: 9. The CDR3 runs to 16 residues. In DNA form, the CDR3 reads TGTGCCAGCAGACTAACCGGGACAGGGAGCACCGGGGAGCTGTTTTTT. This translates into CASRLTGTGSTGELFF.

This clone occurred a few times. The chain is built from TRBV7-2 and TRBJ1-5; D is possibly TRBD1 (6 bases). This CDR3 contains 15 residues. V was clipped by 3 bases and J by 6 bases, with 15 bases between them. Germline V lookup: CDR1 SGHTA, CDR2 FQGNSA. The DNA of the CDR3 is TGTGCCAGCAGCTTTTTCTCAGGGGAAGGTCAGCCCCAGCATTTT. Translated: CASSFFSGEGQPQHF.

This clone has a handful of counts. The rearrangement uses TRBV6-5 and TRBJ1-3, with D perhaps matching TRBD1 (5 bases). Trimming shortened V by 1 base and J by 1 base, and 11 bases separated the two germline ends. Germline V gene lookup returns CDR1 MNHEY and CDR2 SVGAGI. The CDR3 has 16 amino acids. The CDR3 loop reads CASSYLAGWSGNTIYF. The CDR3 coding sequence is TGTGCCAGCAGTTACTTGGCAGGGTGGTCTGGAAACACCATATATTTT.

Only a few counts were recorded for this clone. This specimen includes other DNA sequences encoding the same CDR3. V usage is TRBV5-1 and J usage is TRBJ1-2; 8 bases align to TRBD1. CDR1 and CDR2 from the germline V gene are SGHRS and YFSETQ. The V gene end was trimmed by 2 bases and the J gene end by 4 bases; junction bases not matched to a gene: 1. The CDR3 spans 13 residues. The CDR3: CASSFGQGYGYTF. CDR3 in DNA: TGCGCCAGCAGCTTCGGACAGGGCTATGGCTACACCTTC.

The chain is built from TRBV7-9 and TRBJ2-1, with 9 nucleotides matching TRBD2. CDR3 length: 15 amino acids. V was clipped by 5 bases and J by 5 bases; unmatched bases: 7. Germline CDR1 SEHNR, CDR2 FQNEAQ (reference sequence). As DNA, the CDR3 is TGTGCCAGCAGCCCCCCCACTAGCGGGCACAATGAGCAGTTCTTC. Residues: CASSPPTSGHNEQFF.

CDR3 nucleotides: TGCGCCAGCAGCTTTGGAGCGCAGAGGGAGACCCAGTACTTC. Protein product: CASSFGAQRETQYF. V usage is TRBV5-1 and J usage is TRBJ2-5, with D uncertain. CDR3 length equals 14 residues. Between the trimmed V and J ends, which lost 2 bases and 5 bases, there was a span of 13 bases. Germline V gives CDR1 SGHRS, CDR2 YFSETQ. Combining the CDR3 with reference TRBV5-1 and TRBJ2-5 gives the whole variable domain KAGVTQTPRYLIKTRGQQVTLSCSPISGHRSVSWYQQTPGQGLQFLFEYFSETQRNKGNFPGRFSGRQFSNSRSEMNVSTLELGDSALYLCASSFGAQRETQYFGPGTRLLVL.

Only a few counts were recorded for this clone. The gene calls are TRBV18 and TRBJ2-3, with D possibly matching TRBD2 (6 bases). The CDR3 sequence is 15 residues long. Deletions cut 2 bases from V and 0 bases from J, with 9 bases between. Germline V lookup: CDR1 KGHSH, CDR2 LQKENI. The CDR3, as DNA: TGTGCCAGCTCACCAGGGAGGCCCAGCACAGATACGCAGTATTTT. Its protein product is CASSPGRPSTDTQYF.

The chain is built from TRBV5-1 and TRBJ2-4; 10 positions match TRBD1. Per the germline V gene, CDR1 is SGHRS and CDR2 is YFSETQ. This CDR3 has 14 amino acids. V was clipped by 3 bases and J by 8 bases; unmatched bases: 5. The CDR3 region has the DNA TGCGCCAGCAGCTCGGGACAGGGGATTGACATTCAGTACTTC. This codes for CASSSGQGIDIQYF.

In this sample, this clone turned up a few times. This chain connects TRBV4-2 to TRBJ2-3; TRBD2 might be the D (6 bases). Germline V gives CDR1 LGHNA, CDR2 YNFKEQ. The CDR3 has 16 residues. Trimming cost V 4 bases and J 5 bases, with 19 bases left between them. As DNA, the CDR3 is TGTGCCAGCAGCCCACTTAAGGGCGGGGATAGAGATACGCAGTATTTT. This translates into CASSPLKGGDRDTQYF.

On this clone: A read error may account for a junction end that differs from germline. The rearrangement joins TRBV27 to TRBJ1-2; D ambiguous. The CDR3 spans 13 residues. In germline, CDR1 is MNHEY, CDR2 SMNVEV (reference sequence). The CDR3 here is CASRTGDAEGYTF. As DNA, the CDR3 is TGTGCCAGCAGGACTGGTGATGCGGAGGGCTATACCTTC.

This sequence joins TRBV7-2 and TRBJ2-5; 13 bases are shared with TRBD2. This CDR3 is built from 17 residues. Unmatched junction bases numbered 7, after V lost 5 bases and J lost 1 base. Germline loops: CDR1 SGHTA, CDR2 FQGNSA. The CDR3 DNA follows: TGTGCCAGCAGCCCTGGACTAGCGGGGGTTCTCCAAGAGACCCAGTACTTC. Its translation is CASSPGLAGVLQETQYF.